These 27 T cell receptor beta chains were all obtained from the same sample, sequenced in a study of T cells in Graves' hyperthyroidism and ophthalmopathy. Amplified TCR beta CDR3 regions derived from RNA transcripts. When the TCR CDR3 underwent first-round RT-PCR, the HTBI primer set was used. TCRdb independently ran MiXCR on the multiplex PCR reads; one entry per CDR3 protein. This table holds 350,000 or so distinct CDR3 sequences, approximately 17% found once. The sequenced sample was blood. The receptor source for this set is a woman in her 30s with Graves' hyperthyroidism that later progressed to Graves' ophthalmopathy.

The J gene is TRBJ2-7, the V gene TRBV19, with no clear D. Looked up from germline, CDR1 is LNHDA and CDR2 is SQIVND (reference sequence). CDR3 length: 14 amino acids. V lost 5 bases, J lost 3 bases, and 14 bases lay in between. The CDR3 here is CASSFSTNRYEQYF. CDR3 nucleotides: TGTGCCAGTAGTTTCTCTACAAACCGCTACGAGCAGTACTTC.

This clonotype was observed at least ten times. The gene calls are TRBV18 and TRBJ2-5; 10 bases line up with TRBD1. V was clipped by 6 bases and J by 5 bases; unmatched bases: 6. CDR3 length: 14 amino acids. Germline V lookup: CDR1 KGHSH, CDR2 LQKENI. The CDR3 loop reads CASSPWGQGETQYF. The DNA for the CDR3 is TGTGCCAGCTCGCCCTGGGGACAGGGGGAGACCCAGTACTTC.

This clonotype was seen at least ten times. J is TRBJ1-1 and V is TRBV25-1; the D gene is possibly TRBD1 (6 bases). Germline CDR1 reads MGHDK; CDR2 reads SYGVNS. The ends were cut back, 4 bases at V and 1 base at J, with 13 bases in the middle. This CDR3 region has 15 residues. The CDR3 DNA is TGTGCCAGCAGTGCCGGGGGGCCGTCGAACACTGAAGCTTTCTTT. Translation: CASSAGGPSNTEAFF.

This clonotype showed up many times. The genes are TRBV20-1 and TRBJ2-3; D is unresolved. The germline V gene has CDR1 DFQATT and CDR2 SNEGSKA (reference sequence). The CDR3 runs to 14 residues. The CDR3 region is CSPVHAISTDTQYF. CDR3 in DNA: TGCAGCCCAGTACACGCCATTAGCACAGATACGCAGTATTTT.

The rearrangement joins TRBV29-1 to TRBJ1-2; the D gene is possibly TRBD1 (5 bases). The germline CDR1 and CDR2 sequences are SQVTM and ANQGSEA. This CDR3 is built from 13 residues. CDR3 in amino acids: CSARERGAGGYTF. In DNA form, the CDR3 reads TGCAGTGCTAGAGAGCGGGGCGCTGGAGGCTACACCTTC.

This clonotype has a count of ten or more. This sequence joins TRBV5-1 and TRBJ1-1; 8 nucleotides line up with TRBD1. The CDR3 contains 15 residues. V was clipped by 3 bases and J by 1 base; unmatched bases: 5. Germline V gene data show CDR1 as SGHRS and CDR2 as YFSETQ. In DNA form, the CDR3 reads TGCGCCAGCAGCTCCCGCGACAGGGGGAACACTGAAGCTTTCTTT. This codes for CASSSRDRGNTEAFF.

The chain combines TRBV6-1 with TRBJ2-5, with D uncertain. With 5 bases removed from V and 1 base from J, the gap between germline ends came to 8 bases. Germline V CDR1 and CDR2: MNHNS, SASEGT. This CDR3 is 13 amino acids long. CDR3 region: CASSWARQETQYF. CDR3 in DNA: TGTGCCAGCAGTTGGGCACGCCAAGAGACCCAGTACTTC.

This clonotype was counted at least ten times. The chain is built from TRBV4-1 and TRBJ2-2; TRBD1 or TRBD2 may be the D gene (5 bases each). Germline V gene sequence: CDR1 MGHRA, CDR2 YSYEKL. V was cut by 7 bases and J by 5 bases, with 20 bases left in between. The CDR3 is made up of 16 amino acids. Written as DNA, the CDR3 is TGCGCCAGCACTTATACGGCAGGGAGCCCGACCGGGGAGCTGTTTTTT. This translates into CASTYTAGSPTGELFF.

The table lists this clonotype with many counts. The J gene is TRBJ1-2, the V gene TRBV5-6; D is ambiguous. V was trimmed by 4 bases and J by 4 bases, leaving 17 bases between them. This CDR3 region has 15 residues. The germline gives CDR1 SGHDT, CDR2 YYEEEE. The DNA of the CDR3 is TGTGCCAGCAGCCCTGGTCTCCCTTTCGGCTATGGCTACACCTTC. Translated: CASSPGLPFGYGYTF.

This sequence joins TRBV2 and TRBJ1-5, with no clear D. The CDR3 has 13 amino acids. Germline-derived CDR1 and CDR2 are SNHLY and FYNNEI. Trimming took off 6 bases at V and 7 bases at J, with 13 bases between the two ends. The CDR3 coding sequence is TGTGCCAGCAGACGGACCGACCCACAGCCCCAGCATTTT. Its translation: CASRRTDPQPQHF. The full variable domain, with the rest looked up from reference TRBV2 and TRBJ1-5, is EPEVTQTPSHQVTQMGQEVILRCVPISNHLYFYWYRQILGQKVEFLVSFYNNEISEKSEIFDDQFSVERPDGSNFTLKIRSTKLEDSAMYFCASRRTDPQPQHFGDGTRLSIL.

This clonotype occurred many times. This chain uses TRBV20-1 with TRBJ1-1; D unclear. Germline CDR1 reads DFQATT; CDR2 reads SNEGSKA (reference sequence). This CDR3 is built from 14 residues. The V end lost 0 bases, the J end lost 10 bases, and 18 bases lay between the germline ends. The CDR3 DNA reads as TGCAGTGCTAGAGACCCTACGGATTCACGAAGAGCTTTCTTT. Translated: CSARDPTDSRRAFF.

The sample holds many counts of this clonotype. The J gene is TRBJ1-1, the V gene TRBV11-2; D gene uncertain. The germline V gene encodes CDR1 SGHAT and CDR2 FQNNGV. The germline V and J ends were trimmed by 1 base and 3 bases, with 6 bases remaining between them. The CDR3 has 13 amino acids. The CDR3 loop reads CASSLATHTEAFF. DNA of the CDR3: TGTGCCAGCAGCTTAGCGACGCACACTGAAGCTTTCTTT.

V usage is TRBV5-1 and J usage is TRBJ1-4; unclear D gene. In germline, CDR1 is SGHRS, CDR2 YFSETQ. Trimming cost V 0 bases and J 0 bases, with 9 bases left between them. The CDR3 is 16 amino acids. This chain's CDR3 is CASSLGGIATNEKLFF. The CDR3 nucleotides are TGCGCCAGCAGCTTGGGGGGAATTGCAACTAATGAAAAACTGTTTTTT.

This clonotype has ten or more counts. The chain links TRBV20-1 to TRBJ2-1, with D possibly matching TRBD2 (6 bases). Germline lookup yields CDR1 DFQATT and CDR2 SNEGSKA (reference sequence). The length of the CDR3 is 16 residues. V was pared by 2 bases and J by 6 bases, with 20 bases between. The CDR3 protein is CSARRLTRRVGNEQFF. CDR3 bases: TGCAGTGCTAGACGCCTGACTAGACGTGTAGGCAATGAGCAGTTCTTC.

The V and J genes are TRBV19 and TRBJ2-7; the D gene is possibly TRBD2 (6 bases). The CDR3 sequence is 13 residues long. Germline V gives CDR1 LNHDA, CDR2 SQIVND (reference sequence). Trimming took 5 bases from V and 6 from J, leaving 14 bases between them. The CDR3 loop reads CASSSGGFTEQYF. CDR3 coding DNA: TGTGCCAGTAGTTCCGGGGGATTTACCGAGCAGTACTTC.

This clonotype was seen many times. This chain uses TRBV2 with TRBJ2-3; D possibly corresponds to TRBD2 (6 bases). V lost 9 bases, J lost 1 base, and 17 bases lay in between. This CDR3 comprises 15 residues. Germline CDR1 and CDR2: SNHLY and FYNNEI. The CDR3 DNA follows: TGTGCCAGTACCGGGACTGGAATGGGCACAGATACGCAGTATTTT. Translated: CASTGTGMGTDTQYF.

This clonotype was counted ten times or more. The chain joins TRBV29-1 to TRBJ2-7; D might be TRBD1 or TRBD2, each matching 5 bases. The germline V gene encodes CDR1 SQVTM and CDR2 ANQGSEA. The CDR3 consists of 15 residues. Trimming cost V 2 bases and J 5 bases, with 19 bases left between them. Here the CDR3 reads CSVEIGGGRVDEQYF. CDR3 DNA: TGCAGCGTTGAAATCGGAGGCGGCAGGGTGGACGAGCAGTACTTC.

The chain links TRBV11-2 to TRBJ2-5; 7 bases fit TRBD1. Germline values: CDR1 SGHAT, CDR2 FQNNGV. V gave up 5 bases and J gave up 5 bases; unmatched junction bases: 8. CDR3 length: 14 amino acids. The CDR3 protein is CASSGEGGDETQYF. DNA for the CDR3: TGTGCCAGCAGCGGGGAAGGGGGCGATGAGACCCAGTACTTC.

The rearrangement joins TRBV7-8 to TRBJ2-7, with D possibly being TRBD1 (6 bases). V lost 3 bases and J 1 base, leaving 10 bases between the germline ends. The CDR3 loop spans 14 amino acids. Germline V gives CDR1 SGHVS, CDR2 FQNEAQ. CDR3 in DNA: TGTGCCAGCAGCTTGGAAACAGGGTCCTACGAGCAGTACGTC. Translating it yields CASSLETGSYEQYV.

The rearrangement links TRBV20-1 to TRBJ2-3, with 8 bases matching TRBD2. Trimming removed 6 bases from V and 5 bases from J; junction bases left unmatched: 1. Germline-derived CDR1 and CDR2 are DFQATT and SNEGSKA (reference sequence). The CDR3 consists of 11 residues. CDR3 sequence: CSAREGDTQYF. DNA for the CDR3: TGCAGTGCCCGGGAGGGAGATACGCAGTATTTT.

The V call is TRBV6-1, the J call TRBJ1-3; weak D call: TRBD1 (6 bases). In germline, CDR1 is MNHNS, CDR2 SASEGT. The CDR3 sequence is 13 residues long. V dropped 9 bases and J dropped 3 bases, with 12 bases sitting between them. CDR3 nucleotides: TGTGCCAGGGGGGCAGGCGATGGAAACACCATATATTTT. Its protein product is CARGAGDGNTIYF.

This rearrangement joins TRBV20-1 to TRBJ2-7, with unresolved D. With 1 base removed from V and 5 bases from J, the gap between germline ends came to 21 bases. Germline values: CDR1 DFQATT, CDR2 SNEGSKA (reference sequence). The CDR3 spans 16 residues. The chain's CDR3 is CSARASSSSLGHEQYF. The CDR3 nucleotides are TGCAGTGCTAGAGCTTCGAGTAGTAGTCTGGGCCACGAGCAGTACTTC.

The chain links TRBV6-5 to TRBJ1-1, with TRBD1 matching 9 bases. Germline V gene lookup returns CDR1 MNHEY and CDR2 SVGAGI. The V segment lost 1 base and the J segment 8 bases; nucleotides outside the gene matches: 5. This CDR3 comprises 14 residues. The CDR3 DNA follows: TGTGCCAGCAGTTACTTCGACAGGGGGAACGAAGCTTTCTTT. Residues: CASSYFDRGNEAFF.

There are many counts of this clonotype. This chain uses TRBV20-1 with TRBJ1-6; D call uncertain. Between the trimmed V and J ends, which lost 0 bases and 7 bases, there was a span of 13 bases. Germline V gives CDR1 DFQATT, CDR2 SNEGSKA (reference sequence). CDR3 length: 15 amino acids. Here the CDR3 reads CSARDGFGSNSPLHF. The CDR3 DNA follows: TGCAGTGCTAGAGATGGGTTCGGCAGCAATTCACCCCTCCACTTT.

V and J are TRBV6-1 and TRBJ1-6; 11 nucleotides line up with TRBD1. Germline loops: CDR1 MNHNS, CDR2 SASEGT. Trimming took 4 bases from V and 6 from J; bases not matched to a gene: 11. The CDR3 runs to 18 residues. CDR3 residues: CASSARGGTGGVNSPLHF. The CDR3 DNA is TGTGCCAGCAGTGCAAGGGGGGGGACAGGGGGTGTTAATTCACCCCTCCACTTT.

This clonotype was recorded at least ten times. The rearrangement uses TRBV5-1 and TRBJ2-1; D may be TRBD1 or TRBD2 (6 bases each). V lost 0 bases and J lost 11, with 9 bases in between. Germline CDR1 reads SGHRS; CDR2 reads YFSETQ. There are 12 residues in the CDR3. CDR3 bases: TGCGCCAGCAGCTTGGCCGGGGGCAAGCAGTTCTTC. Its protein product is CASSLAGGKQFF.

On this clonotype itself: One end of the junction fails to match germline, which may point to a read error. J is TRBJ1-1 and V is TRBV13; 7 nucleotides match TRBD1. Germline V gene data show CDR1 as PRHDT and CDR2 as FYEKMQ (reference sequence). The CDR3 consists of 17 residues. This chain's CDR3 is CASSDGGGGTVNTEAFF. The DNA for the CDR3 is TGTGCCAGCAGCGATGGGGGAGGGGGGACAGTGAACACTGAAGCCTTCTTT.